The rows below give T cell receptor beta chains drawn from one sample of a study of blood T cell repertoires in COVID-19. The method was immunoSEQ multiplex PCR; TCRdb's version includes in-frame clones alone and lacks a portion of them. The sample includes about 75,000 clones, about nine tenths of them seen just once. Material for sequencing was peripheral blood. These receptors were taken from a human donor in a cohort sampled during active COVID-19. Both conserved end residues are part of each CDR3. The D gene is left open where the match is weak. Clone size is stated in some rows and not others, as once, few, many or a class when expanded.

DNA	CDR3	length	V	J	D	size
TGCGCCAGCAGCCAAGAGGCCGGACAGCCCTTATTCAACTATGGCTACACCTTC	CASSQEAGQPLFNYGYTF	18	TRBV4-3	TRBJ1-2	-	once
TGTGCCAGCAGTCTCGGGGGATTGGGACAGGGAGGAGGAGAGACCCAGTACTTC	CASSLGGLGQGGGETQYF	18	TRBV6-6	TRBJ2-5	TRBD1	once
TGCGCCAGCAGCAAGGATGGGGGAGGGACAGATACGCAGTATTTT	CASSKDGGGTDTQYF	15	TRBV5-1	TRBJ2-3	TRBD2	-
TGTGCCAGCAGCTTAGGCGGGGCTAATGAAAAACTGTTTTTT	CASSLGGANEKLFF	14	TRBV7-8	TRBJ1-4	-	few
TGCGCCAGCAGTACCCAGGGGGTTTCACCCCTCCACTTT	CASSTQGVSPLHF	13	TRBV5-1	TRBJ1-6	TRBD1	-
TGTGCCAGCAGCTTTACAGGGGCTACAACGAACACCGGGGAGCTGTTTTTT	CASSFTGATTNTGELFF	17	TRBV5-6	TRBJ2-2	TRBD1	-
TGTGCTAGTGGTTTGGTACCGGACAGGGGAGGGTCACCCCTCCACTTT	CASGLVPDRGGSPLHF	16	TRBV12-5	TRBJ1-6	TRBD1	-
TGCGCCAGCAGCCAGGCTCCAGCGGGGGGGCCGGGCAGCGAGCAGTACTTC	CASSQAPAGGPGSEQYF	17	TRBV4-3	TRBJ2-7	TRBD2	-
TGTGCCAGTAGTATGGGACAGGGATCCCGTCCCTACGAGCAGTACTTC	CASSMGQGSRPYEQYF	16	TRBV19	TRBJ2-7	TRBD1	-
TGTGCCAGTAGCCCAGCGGGGAGGATATACAATGAGCAGTTCTTC	CASSPAGRIYNEQFF	15	TRBV19	TRBJ2-1	TRBD2	-
TGTGCCAGCAGTTTGAACAGGGAGTATGGCTACACCTTC	CASSLNREYGYTF	13	TRBV6-2/TRBV6-3	TRBJ1-2	-	-
TGCGCCAGCAGTGACCCGGGACAGGGGCAGTACTTC	CASSDPGQGQYF	12	TRBV10-1	TRBJ2-7	TRBD1	-
TGTGCCAGCTCACCACCGGAGGGGGCGGTCACTGAAGCTTTCTTT	CASSPPEGAVTEAFF	15	TRBV18	TRBJ1-1	TRBD1	-
TGTGCCAGCAGCGTAAAGGCTAGCGGGGGGACAGAGACCCAGTACTTC	CASSVKASGGTETQYF	16	TRBV9	TRBJ2-5	TRBD2	-
TGTGCCAGCAGCTTAGCCGGGACAGAGACCTACGAGCAGTACTTC	CASSLAGTETYEQYF	15	TRBV11-3	TRBJ2-7	TRBD1	-
TGTGCCTGGAGTGGAACGGGCAATCAGCCCCAGCATTTT	CAWSGTGNQPQHF	13	TRBV30	TRBJ1-5	-	-
TGCGCCAGCAGCCAGGGTCGGAGTCAAGAGACCCAGTACTTC	CASSQGRSQETQYF	14	TRBV5-1	TRBJ2-5	-	-
TGCGCCAGCAGCCAAGAGGCCAGACTTAATTCACCCCTCCACTTT	CASSQEARLNSPLHF	15	TRBV4-1	TRBJ1-6	-	few
TGCGCCAGCAGTGTGTTAGCGGGGGGATCGAACACCGGGGAGCTGTTTTTT	CASSVLAGGSNTGELFF	17	TRBV10-2	TRBJ2-2	TRBD2	few
TGTGCCAGCAGGAGGGGGCTCGAGCAGTACTTC	CASRRGLEQYF	11	TRBV5-6	TRBJ2-7	TRBD1	once
TGTGCCAGCAGCTCAGGGGCCGGTGGCTACACCTTC	CASSSGAGGYTF	12	TRBV11-3	TRBJ1-2	-	-
TGTGCCAGCAGCTCCTTTAGCGGGGGGGTCAATGAGCAGTTCTTC	CASSSFSGGVNEQFF	15	TRBV9	TRBJ2-1	TRBD2	-
TGCGCCAGCAGTGATGGGGCAGGGGGAATCCGAAATTCACCCCTCCACTTT	CASSDGAGGIRNSPLHF	17	TRBV10-1	TRBJ1-6	TRBD1	-
TGTGCCAGCAGCCGACTGGGTAGCACAGATACGCAGTATTTT	CASSRLGSTDTQYF	14	TRBV7-9	TRBJ2-3	-	-
TGTGCCAGCAGTTTAGAAGTATCGGGGACCGGGGAGCTGTTTTTT	CASSLEVSGTGELFF	15	TRBV27	TRBJ2-2	-	-
TGTGCCAGCAGCTTATCGGGAGGGGCAAGGGAGCAGCACTTC	CASSLSGGAREQHF	14	TRBV13	TRBJ2-7	TRBD2	-
TGTGCCAGCAGCCTATTACAGGGATCCTCTGGAAACACCATATATTTT	CASSLLQGSSGNTIYF	16	TRBV28	TRBJ1-3	-	-
TGTGCCAGTAGCAACTCCGCCCCGTCTAGGACAACCCAGTACTTC	CASSNSAPSRTTQYF	15	TRBV19	TRBJ2-5	-	-
TGTGCCAGCAGCTTGGAACCGGGAAACACTGAAGCTTTCTTT	CASSLEPGNTEAFF	14	TRBV5-6	TRBJ1-1	-	once
TGTGCCAGCAGTGACCGGGACAGGGGATATAACACTGAAGCTTTCTTT	CASSDRDRGYNTEAFF	16	TRBV2	TRBJ1-1	TRBD1	-
TGTGCTAGCAGCTTAGGGGGCGGGGGGGACGAGCAGTACTTC	CASSLGGGGDEQYF	14	TRBV7-7	TRBJ2-7	TRBD2	-
TGCAGCGTTGCCGGGGGGAGGGATACGCAGTATTTT	CSVAGGRDTQYF	12	TRBV29-1	TRBJ2-3	TRBD2	-
TGTGCCAGCAGTCCAAACTTTATGAACACTGAAGCTTTCTTT	CASSPNFMNTEAFF	14	TRBV2	TRBJ1-1	-	-
TGTGCCAGCAGCCAGGGGGGTAGCAATCAGCCCCAGCATTTT	CASSQGGSNQPQHF	14	TRBV3-1/TRBV3-2	TRBJ1-5	-	-
TGTGCCAGCGAACCCTCAGAGGGCAAAATGAACACTGAAGCTTTCTTT	CASEPSEGKMNTEAFF	16	TRBV6-6	TRBJ1-1	-	-
TGTGCCAGCAGCGCTGAAGCAGGGCTCTATGGCTACACCTTC	CASSAEAGLYGYTF	14	TRBV7-9	TRBJ1-2	-	-
TGTGCCATCAGTCGCCTACGACAGGCTGAAGCTTTCTTT	CAISRLRQAEAFF	13	TRBV10-3	TRBJ1-1	-	-
TGTGCCAGCAGCCGCGCCGGACAGCTCGCTTACAATGAGCAGTTCTTC	CASSRAGQLAYNEQFF	16	TRBV28	TRBJ2-1	-	once
TGCGCCAGCAGCCAAGATGGCGGGGATACGTACGAGCAGTACTTC	CASSQDGGDTYEQYF	15	TRBV4-3	TRBJ2-7	-	-
TGCGCCAGCAGCGCGGGCAATAGCAATCAGCCCCAGCATTTT	CASSAGNSNQPQHF	14	TRBV5-1	TRBJ1-5	-	-
TGTGCCAGTAGTATGGGGGGACTTCAAGGTTACGAGCAGTACTTC	CASSMGGLQGYEQYF	15	TRBV19	TRBJ2-7	-	-
TGTGCCAGCAGTCCTCCCTGGCGAAATCTAGCGGGAACAGATACGCAGTATTTT	CASSPPWRNLAGTDTQYF	18	TRBV2	TRBJ2-3	TRBD2	once
TGTGCCAGCTCACGAGCGACAGGGGGCGAGGGTGGCTACACCTTC	CASSRATGGEGGYTF	15	TRBV18	TRBJ1-2	TRBD1	-
TGCGCCAGCAGCCAGTCGGGGGACTCTGGAAACACCATATATTTT	CASSQSGDSGNTIYF	15	TRBV5-1	TRBJ1-3	-	-
TGTGCCAGCAGTTTAGCGGCTATCTATGGCTACACCTTC	CASSLAAIYGYTF	13	TRBV28	TRBJ1-2	-	-
TGCGCCAGCAGCTTGGTTCATTCAGGGGACAGGTCACGAGAGACCCAGTACTTC	CASSLVHSGDRSRETQYF	18	TRBV5-1	TRBJ2-5	TRBD1	-
TGTGCCAGTAGTACGACTAGCGGGAGTAGCACAGATACGCAGTATTTT	CASSTTSGSSTDTQYF	16	TRBV19	TRBJ2-3	TRBD2	-
TGTGCCAGCAGCTTAGACGTCCTAGGCTACACCTTC	CASSLDVLGYTF	12	TRBV7-9	TRBJ1-2	-	few
TGTGCCAGCAGCTTATCAGGGAATCAGCCCCAGCATTTT	CASSLSGNQPQHF	13	TRBV7-2	TRBJ1-5	-	-
TGTGCCAGCAGACTAGCGGGGGGGGAAGAGACCCAGTACTTC	CASRLAGGEETQYF	14	TRBV3-1/TRBV3-2	TRBJ2-5	TRBD2	-
TGTGCCAGCAGCTCCCCGGTGGGGGGCACCGGGGAGCTGTTTTTT	CASSSPVGGTGELFF	15	TRBV7-9	TRBJ2-2	-	once
TGTGCCAGCAGCTTAGGCAGAAAAACCCACAATGAGCAGTTCTTC	CASSLGRKTHNEQFF	15	TRBV7-8	TRBJ2-1	-	-
TGTGCCAGCAGCCTCGCAGCGGGGATTACAGATACGCAGTATTTT	CASSLAAGITDTQYF	15	TRBV3-1/TRBV3-2	TRBJ2-3	TRBD2	-
TGTGCCAGCAGCTTCTACTCTGGGGCCAACGTCCTGACTTTC	CASSFYSGANVLTF	14	TRBV5-6	TRBJ2-6	-	-
TGTGCCAGCAGCTGGCGGACTAGCGGGGACTTCGGAGATACGCAGTATTTT	CASSWRTSGDFGDTQYF	17	TRBV5-6	TRBJ2-3	TRBD2	-
TGTGCCAGTAGTATGCAGGGGCCTAGCAATCAGCCCCAGCATTTT	CASSMQGPSNQPQHF	15	TRBV19	TRBJ1-5	-	-
TGCGCCAGCAGCGGAGGGGGCGGACTGACTGAAGCTTTCTTT	CASSGGGGLTEAFF	14	TRBV5-1	TRBJ1-1	TRBD1	-
TGTGCCAGCAGTGGAACGCCGGACAGAGTGAACACTGAAGCTTTCTTT	CASSGTPDRVNTEAFF	16	TRBV6-2/TRBV6-3	TRBJ1-1	-	-
TGTGCCAGCAGTTTAGCGGGGGGGCGATCCGGGGAGCTGTTTTTT	CASSLAGGRSGELFF	15	TRBV28	TRBJ2-2	TRBD2	-